This TCR beta chain was found in a study of T cells in Graves' hyperthyroidism and ophthalmopathy. Across the study: Blood from the periphery was taken at initial diagnosis, before any treatment.

Trimming removed 0 bases at V and 3 bases at J, with 12 bases between. Per germline, CDR1 SGHVS and CDR2 FNYEAQ. The CDR3 contains 15 residues. Amplified TCR beta CDR3 regions came from RNA transcripts. HTBI primers were used for first-round RT-PCR of the TCR CDR3. TCRdb independently ran MiXCR on the multiplex PCR reads; one entry per CDR3 protein. Seen here are roughly 170,000 distinct CDR3 sequences, 9.4% observed once, and the top ten hold approximately 24%. Patients showing uncontrolled infection, other autoimmune disease, pregnancy or lactation were ineligible. First hyperthyroidism diagnosis is when the blood sample was obtained, before any ophthalmopathy symptoms. This clonotype was detected many times.

The chain uses TRBV7-6 and TRBJ2-7, with no clear D. The specimen was blood. The sequence derives from a young woman with Graves' hyperthyroidism that later progressed to Graves' ophthalmopathy. CDR3 residues: CASSLALNRVYEQYF. The CDR3 DNA reads as TGTGCCAGCAGCTTAGCCCTCAACCGGGTCTACGAGCAGTACTTC. The full variable domain, its missing parts supplied by reference TRBV7-6 and TRBJ2-7, is GAGVSQSPRYKVTKRGQDVALRCDPISGHVSLYWYRQALGQGPEFLTYFNYEAQQDKSGLPNDRFSAERPEGSISTLTIQRTEQRDSAMYRCASSLALNRVYEQYFGPGTRLTVT.